The 13 T cell receptor beta chains reported below all come from one sample, sequenced in a study of blood T cell repertoires in COVID-19 (dated by TCRdb to the early 2020s). Library preparation employed the immunoSEQ multiplex PCR assay. TCRdb limited this immuneACCESS table to in-frame rearrangements with V and J called. A share of clones is missing; checked studies link under half to unresolved V genes, and the rest is unexplained. The table for this sample lists about 190,000 clones; just under 85% of them were counted only once. Approximately 5.1% of the sample is held by the ten biggest clonotypes. Sequenced sample: peripheral blood. The receptors come from an older woman with active or convalescent COVID-19.

This clone occurred once. The rearrangement uses TRBV6-5 and TRBJ2-1; unclear D gene. V gave up 4 bases and J gave up 3 bases, with 16 bases separating them. Germline V gene data show CDR1 as MNHEY and CDR2 as SVGAGI. The CDR3 loop spans 16 amino acids. CDR3 sequence: CASSSRPQRSYNEQFF. The DNA for the CDR3 is TGTGCCAGCAGTTCTCGCCCCCAGCGAAGCTACAATGAGCAGTTCTTC.

The table lists this clone with a count of one. The V and J genes are TRBV4-2 and TRBJ2-5; D might be TRBD2 (7 bases). The ends were cut back, 4 bases at V and 5 bases at J, with 20 bases in the middle. Looked up from germline, CDR1 is LGHNA and CDR2 is YNFKEQ. The CDR3 has 16 amino acids. The CDR3 nucleotides are TGTGCCAGCAGCCCCCGGGCGGGGGAGGGGGGGGAGACCCAGTACTTC. Protein sequence: CASSPRAGEGGETQYF.

J is TRBJ2-3 and V is TRBV15; 11 bases map to TRBD2. Germline CDR1 LNHNV, CDR2 YYDKDF (reference sequence). V lost 5 bases and J lost 14; bases outside the gene matches: 12. CDR3 length equals 14 residues. CDR3 coding DNA: TGTGCCACCAGCCTGGAGGGTAGCGGGAGGGAGAGGTATTTT. Translated, it gives CATSLEGSGRERYF.

The V and J genes are TRBV28 and TRBJ2-7, with a possible D match to TRBD1 (5 bases). V was shortened by 3 bases and J by 3 bases, with 12 bases between the two germline ends. The germline V gene encodes CDR1 MDHEN and CDR2 SYDVKM. This CDR3 has 14 amino acids. CDR3 DNA: TGTGCCAGCAGTTTGGCCATAGGGGACTACGAGCAGTACTTC. It encodes CASSLAIGDYEQYF. Using reference TRBV28 and TRBJ2-7 for the parts outside the CDR3, the full variable domain is DVKVTQSSRYLVKRTGEKVFLECVQDMDHENMFWYRQDPGLGLRLIYFSYDVKMKEKGDIPEGYSVSREKKERFSLILESASTNQTSMYLCASSLAIGDYEQYFGPGTRLTVT.

V and J are TRBV9 and TRBJ1-5, with TRBD1 as a possible D gene (5 bases). V lost 2 bases and J lost 1, with 7 bases in between. Germline lookup yields CDR1 SGDLS and CDR2 YYNGEE. This CDR3 region has 14 residues. The CDR3 DNA is TGTGCCAGCAGCGTGGGACTCAGCAATCAGCCCCAGCATTTT. Translation: CASSVGLSNQPQHF.

V is TRBV19 and J is TRBJ2-2; TRBD2 aligns across 14 bases. CDR1 and CDR2 (germline): LNHDA, SQIVND (reference sequence). The junction had 2 bases not matched to a gene; V was cut back by 5 bases and J by 3 bases. The CDR3 loop spans 16 amino acids. The CDR3 sequence: CASSPGLAGDTGELFF. The CDR3 coding sequence is TGTGCCAGTAGTCCGGGACTAGCGGGGGACACCGGGGAGCTGTTTTTT.

The CDR3 reads CASSYARTADNSPLHF. In DNA form, the CDR3 reads TGTGCCAGCAGCTACGCTCGGACAGCGGATAATTCACCCCTCCACTTT. This chain connects TRBV6-5 to TRBJ1-6; weak D call: TRBD1 (6 bases). Trimming took 6 bases from V and 5 from J, leaving 17 bases between them. The germline V gene has CDR1 MNHEY and CDR2 SVGAGI. The CDR3 contains 16 residues.

This sequence joins TRBV18 and TRBJ1-3; the match to TRBD1 covers 7 bases. The V gene end was trimmed by 5 bases and the J gene end by 4 bases; junction bases not matched to a gene: 5. CDR1 and CDR2 from the germline V gene are KGHSH and LQKENI. CDR3 length: 14 amino acids. The CDR3 loop is CASSRQGSGNTIYF. CDR3 nucleotide sequence: TGTGCCAGCTCAAGACAGGGATCCGGAAACACCATATATTTT. The variable domain in full, with the rest retrieved from reference TRBV18 and TRBJ1-3, is NAGVMQNPRHLVRRRGQEARLRCSPMKGHSHVYWYRQLPEEGLKFMVYLQKENIIDESGMPKERFSAEFPKEGPSILRIQQVVRGDSAAYFCASSRQGSGNTIYFGEGSWLTVV.

CDR3 DNA sequence: TGTGCCAGCAGCTCTGGCGGGGGGGGCAGCTCCTACGAGCAGTACTTC. Encoded protein: CASSSGGGGSSYEQYF. This rearrangement joins TRBV5-6 to TRBJ2-7; 9 bases fit TRBD2. The V segment lost 3 bases and the J segment 0 bases; nucleotides outside the gene matches: 7. Per germline, CDR1 SGHDT and CDR2 YYEEEE. CDR3 length equals 16 residues.

This chain connects TRBV19 to TRBJ2-5, with TRBD2 as a possible D gene (6 bases). V lost 5 bases, J lost 4 bases, and 20 bases lay in between. From germline, CDR1 is LNHDA and CDR2 SQIVND (reference sequence). CDR3 length: 16 residues. The CDR3 here is CASSRVLAHIPETQYF. CDR3 in DNA: TGTGCCAGTAGTCGGGTACTAGCTCATATCCCAGAGACCCAGTACTTC.

V is TRBV28 and J is TRBJ2-7; 10 nucleotides agree with TRBD1. V dropped 4 bases and J dropped 11; count of bases not matched to a gene: 14. Germline CDR1 and CDR2: MDHEN and SYDVKM. The CDR3 sequence is 15 residues long. The CDR3 bases are TGTGCCAGCAGTTCACCCGGACAGGGGGGAAATAAGAAGTACTTC. Its translation is CASSSPGQGGNKKYF.

This clone has a single count. V gene TRBV9 combines with J gene TRBJ2-3, with 9 nucleotides matching TRBD2. After removal of 3 bases from V and 2 bases from J, the junction contained 13 bases not matched to a gene. In germline, CDR1 is SGDLS, CDR2 YYNGEE. The CDR3 contains 18 residues. This CDR3 reads CASSDRPGTSISTDTQYF. CDR3 nucleotide sequence: TGTGCCAGCAGCGATAGACCCGGGACTAGCATTTCCACAGATACGCAGTATTTT. Looking up the rest from reference TRBV9 and TRBJ2-3 gives the full variable domain: DSGVTQTPKHLITATGQRVTLRCSPRSGDLSVYWYQQSLDQGLQFLIQYYNGEERAKGNILERFSAQQFPDLHSELNLSSLELGDSALYFCASSDRPGTSISTDTQYFGPGTRLTVL.

This clone has only one observation. This chain uses TRBV3-1 (or the pseudogene TRBV3-2) with TRBJ2-2, with 8 nucleotides matching TRBD2. The J segment lost 3 bases and the V segment lost 4 bases, leaving 4 bases of the junction unmatched. The CDR3 contains 15 residues. Germline loops: CDR1 LGHDT, CDR2 YNNKEL (reference sequence). DNA of the CDR3: TGTGCCAGCAGCCCTGCGGGGGGTTACACCGGGGAGCTGTTTTTT. This gives the protein CASSPAGGYTGELFF.